This TCR beta chain comes out of a study of graft-versus-host responses after intestinal transplantation. Of note for this clone: What it binds is not known.

The germline V gene encodes CDR1 MDHEN and CDR2 SYDVKM. The V gene end was trimmed by 3 bases and the J gene end by 5 bases; junction bases not matched to a gene: 7. CDR3 length equals 15 residues. Repertoires were generated with immunoSEQ multiplex PCR, while TCRdb's copy carries only in-frame clones and drops some. The data hold about 90,000 clones, with around nine tenths observed a single time. The genes are TRBV28 and TRBJ2-7; 10 bases are a match to TRBD1. Sequencing used unstimulated CD4+ T cells sorted from spleen or lymph node cells, obtained before intestinal transplant. The origin of this receptor is a human donor who received an intestinal transplant. CDR3 sequence: CASSFGTGVRNEQYF. Written as DNA, the CDR3 is TGTGCCAGCAGTTTCGGGACAGGGGTAAGAAACGAGCAGTACTTC.